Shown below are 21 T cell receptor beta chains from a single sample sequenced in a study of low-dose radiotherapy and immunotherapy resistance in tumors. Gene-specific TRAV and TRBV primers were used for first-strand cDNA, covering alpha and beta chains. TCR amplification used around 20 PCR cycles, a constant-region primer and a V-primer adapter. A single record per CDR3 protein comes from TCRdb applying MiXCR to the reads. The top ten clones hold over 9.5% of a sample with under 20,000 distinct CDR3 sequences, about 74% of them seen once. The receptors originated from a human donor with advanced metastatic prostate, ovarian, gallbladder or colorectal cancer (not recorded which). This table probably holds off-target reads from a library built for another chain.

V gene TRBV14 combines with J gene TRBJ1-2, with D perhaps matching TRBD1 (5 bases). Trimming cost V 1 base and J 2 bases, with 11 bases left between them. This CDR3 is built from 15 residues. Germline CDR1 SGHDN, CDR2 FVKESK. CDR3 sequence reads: CASSQVAGWNYGYTF. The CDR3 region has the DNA TGTGCCAGCAGCCAAGTGGCAGGGTGGAACTATGGCTACACCTTC.

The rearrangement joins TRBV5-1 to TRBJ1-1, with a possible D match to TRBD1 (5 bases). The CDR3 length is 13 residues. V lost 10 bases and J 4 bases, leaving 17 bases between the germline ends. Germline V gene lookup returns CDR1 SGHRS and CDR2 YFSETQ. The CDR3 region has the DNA TGCGCCGGCCGTCAGGGACCGGCCACTGAAGCTTTCTTT. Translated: CAGRQGPATEAFF.

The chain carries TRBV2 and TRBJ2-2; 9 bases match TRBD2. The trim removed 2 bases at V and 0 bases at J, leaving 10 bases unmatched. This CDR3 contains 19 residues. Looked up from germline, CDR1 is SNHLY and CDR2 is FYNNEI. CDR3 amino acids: CASSEPLGGGAPNTGELFF. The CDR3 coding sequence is TGTGCCAGCAGTGAACCGCTTGGCGGGGGGGCCCCGAACACCGGGGAGCTGTTTTTT. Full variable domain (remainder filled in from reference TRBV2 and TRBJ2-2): EPEVTQTPSHQVTQMGQEVILRCVPISNHLYFYWYRQILGQKVEFLVSFYNNEISEKSEIFDDQFSVERPDGSNFTLKIRSTKLEDSAMYFCASSEPLGGGAPNTGELFFGEGSRLTVL.

CDR3 region: CASRELAGFSGANVLTF. The DNA of the CDR3 is TGTGCCAGCAGAGAACTAGCGGGGTTCTCTGGGGCCAACGTCCTGACTTTC. The rearrangement uses TRBV6-2 or TRBV6-3 and TRBJ2-6, with 10 bases lining up with TRBD2. The J segment lost 0 bases and the V segment lost 6 bases, leaving 5 bases of the junction unmatched. The CDR3 consists of 17 residues. CDR1 MNHEY and CDR2 SVGEGT come from the germline V gene.

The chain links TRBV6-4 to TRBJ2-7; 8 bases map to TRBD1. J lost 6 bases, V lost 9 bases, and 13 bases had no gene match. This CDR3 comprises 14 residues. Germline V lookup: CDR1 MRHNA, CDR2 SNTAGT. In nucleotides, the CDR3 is TGTGCCAGGGACGACGACAGGGGATGGTGCGAGCAGTACTTC. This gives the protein CARDDDRGWCEQYF.

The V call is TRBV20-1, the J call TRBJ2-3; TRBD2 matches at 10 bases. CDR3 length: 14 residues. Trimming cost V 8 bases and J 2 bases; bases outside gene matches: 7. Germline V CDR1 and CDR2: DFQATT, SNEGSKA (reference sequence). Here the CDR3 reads CSSILAGPTDTQYF. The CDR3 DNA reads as TGCAGTTCCATACTAGCGGGGCCCACAGATACGCAGTATTTT.

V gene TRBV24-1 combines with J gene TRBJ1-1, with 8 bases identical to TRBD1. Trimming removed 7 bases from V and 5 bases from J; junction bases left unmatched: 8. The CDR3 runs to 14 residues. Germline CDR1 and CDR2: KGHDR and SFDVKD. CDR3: CATRGQALGTEAFF. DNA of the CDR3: TGTGCCACCAGGGGACAGGCCCTCGGGACTGAAGCTTTCTTT.

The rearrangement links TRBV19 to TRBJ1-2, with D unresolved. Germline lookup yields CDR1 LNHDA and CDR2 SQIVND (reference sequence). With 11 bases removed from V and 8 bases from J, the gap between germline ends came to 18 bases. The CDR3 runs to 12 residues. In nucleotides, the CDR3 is TGTGCCGGTTCTGGGGAGGGAACGGGCTACACCTTC. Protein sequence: CAGSGEGTGYTF.

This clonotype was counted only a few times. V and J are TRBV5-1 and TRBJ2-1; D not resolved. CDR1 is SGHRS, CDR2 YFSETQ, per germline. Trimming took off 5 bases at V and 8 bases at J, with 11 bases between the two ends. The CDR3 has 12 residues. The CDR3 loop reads CASRLSNHEQFF. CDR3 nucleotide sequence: TGCGCCAGCAGGTTGAGTAACCATGAGCAGTTCTTC.

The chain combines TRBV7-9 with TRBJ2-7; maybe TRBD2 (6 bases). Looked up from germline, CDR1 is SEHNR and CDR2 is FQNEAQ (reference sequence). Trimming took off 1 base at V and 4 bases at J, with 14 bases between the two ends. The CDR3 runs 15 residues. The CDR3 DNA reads TGTGCCAGCAGCTTAGGTCTCGGGAGTCGGTACGAGCAGTACTTC. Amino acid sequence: CASSLGLGSRYEQYF.

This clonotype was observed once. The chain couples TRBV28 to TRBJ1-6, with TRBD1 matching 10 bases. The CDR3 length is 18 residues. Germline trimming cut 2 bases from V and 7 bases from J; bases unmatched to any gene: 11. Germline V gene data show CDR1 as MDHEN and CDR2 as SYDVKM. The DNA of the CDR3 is TGTGCCAGCAGTTTACTTCCTCGGGACAGGGGCCTAAATTCACCCCTCCACTTT. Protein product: CASSLLPRDRGLNSPLHF.

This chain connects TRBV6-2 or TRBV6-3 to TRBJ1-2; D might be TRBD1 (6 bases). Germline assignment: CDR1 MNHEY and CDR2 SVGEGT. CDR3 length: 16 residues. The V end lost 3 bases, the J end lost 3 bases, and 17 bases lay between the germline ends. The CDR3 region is CASSYYAGEKDYGYTF. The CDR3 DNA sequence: TGTGCCAGCAGTTATTATGCAGGGGAGAAGGACTATGGCTACACCTTC.

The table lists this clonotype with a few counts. The CDR3 loop is CASSAGRIEAFF. The CDR3 nucleotides are TGTGCCAGCAGTGCCGGGCGGATAGAAGCTTTCTTT. V gene TRBV6-5 combines with J gene TRBJ1-1; D call uncertain. The CDR3 totals 12 residues. The ends were cut back, 5 bases at V and 8 bases at J, with 12 bases in the middle. In germline, CDR1 is MNHEY, CDR2 SVGAGI.

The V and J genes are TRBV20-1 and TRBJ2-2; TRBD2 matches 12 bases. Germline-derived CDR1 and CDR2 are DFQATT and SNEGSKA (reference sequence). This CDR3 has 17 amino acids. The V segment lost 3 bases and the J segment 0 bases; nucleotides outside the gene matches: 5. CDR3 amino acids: CSARTSGSLSNTGELFF. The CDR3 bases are TGCAGTGCTAGGACTAGCGGGAGCCTCTCGAACACCGGGGAGCTGTTTTTT.

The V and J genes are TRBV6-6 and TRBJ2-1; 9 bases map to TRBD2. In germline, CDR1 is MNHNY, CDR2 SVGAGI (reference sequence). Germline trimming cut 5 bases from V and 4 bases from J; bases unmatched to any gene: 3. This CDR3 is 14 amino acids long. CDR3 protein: CASSSGGMYNEQFF. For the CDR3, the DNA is TGTGCCAGCAGTAGCGGGGGGATGTACAATGAGCAGTTCTTC.

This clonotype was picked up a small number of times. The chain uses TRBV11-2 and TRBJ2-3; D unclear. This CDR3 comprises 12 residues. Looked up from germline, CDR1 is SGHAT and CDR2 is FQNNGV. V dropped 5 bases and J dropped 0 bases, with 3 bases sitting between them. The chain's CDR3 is CASSLSTDTQYF. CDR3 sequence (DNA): TGTGCCAGCAGCCTTAGCACAGATACGCAGTATTTT. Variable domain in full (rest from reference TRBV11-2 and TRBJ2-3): EAGVAQSPRYKIIEKRQSVAFWCNPISGHATLYWYQQILGQGPKLLIQFQNNGVVDDSQLPKDRFSAERLKGVDSTLKIQPAKLEDSAVYLCASSLSTDTQYFGPGTRLTVL.

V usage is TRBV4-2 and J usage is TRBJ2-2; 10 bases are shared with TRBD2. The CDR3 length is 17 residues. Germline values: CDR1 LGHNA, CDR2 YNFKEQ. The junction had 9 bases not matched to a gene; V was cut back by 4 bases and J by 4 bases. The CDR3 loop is CASSPRLGLASTGELFF. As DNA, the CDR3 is TGTGCCAGCAGCCCGCGGCTGGGACTAGCGTCCACCGGGGAGCTGTTTTTT.

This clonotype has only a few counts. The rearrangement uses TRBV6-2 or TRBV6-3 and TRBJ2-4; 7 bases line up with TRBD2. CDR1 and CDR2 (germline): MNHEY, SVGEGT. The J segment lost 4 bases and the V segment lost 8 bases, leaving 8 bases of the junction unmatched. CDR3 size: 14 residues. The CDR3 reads CASCSASGKNIQYF. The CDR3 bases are TGTGCCAGCTGCTCGGCTAGCGGAAAAAACATTCAGTACTTC.

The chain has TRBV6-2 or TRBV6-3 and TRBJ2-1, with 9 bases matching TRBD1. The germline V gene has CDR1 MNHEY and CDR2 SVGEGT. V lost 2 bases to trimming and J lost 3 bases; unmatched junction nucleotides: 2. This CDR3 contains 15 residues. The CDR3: CASSYRDRVYNEQFF. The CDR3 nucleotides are TGTGCCAGCAGTTACCGGGACAGGGTCTACAATGAGCAGTTCTTC.

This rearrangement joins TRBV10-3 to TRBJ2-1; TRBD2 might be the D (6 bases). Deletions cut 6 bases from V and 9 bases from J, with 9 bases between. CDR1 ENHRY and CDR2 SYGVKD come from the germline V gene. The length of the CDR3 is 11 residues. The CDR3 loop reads CAISEEGEQFF. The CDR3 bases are TGTGCCATCAGCGAGGAGGGTGAGCAGTTCTTC.

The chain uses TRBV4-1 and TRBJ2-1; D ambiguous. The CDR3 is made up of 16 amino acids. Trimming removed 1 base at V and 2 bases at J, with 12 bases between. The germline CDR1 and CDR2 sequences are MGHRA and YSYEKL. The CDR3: CASSQANLFTYNEQFF. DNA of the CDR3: TGCGCCAGCAGCCAAGCCAACCTTTTCACCTACAATGAGCAGTTCTTC.